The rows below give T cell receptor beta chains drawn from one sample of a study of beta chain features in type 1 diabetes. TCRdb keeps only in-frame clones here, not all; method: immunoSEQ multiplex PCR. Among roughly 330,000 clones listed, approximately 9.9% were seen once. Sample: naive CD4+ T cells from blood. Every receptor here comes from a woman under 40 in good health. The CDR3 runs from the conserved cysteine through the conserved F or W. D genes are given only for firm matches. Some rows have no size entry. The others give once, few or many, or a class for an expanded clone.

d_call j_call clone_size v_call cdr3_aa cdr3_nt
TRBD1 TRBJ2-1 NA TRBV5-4 CASSLADRAGYNEQFF TGTGCCAGCAGCTTGGCGGACAGGGCGGGCTACAATGAGCAGTTCTTC
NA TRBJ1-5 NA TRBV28 CASSRNQPQHF TGTGCCAGCAGTCGGAATCAGCCCCAGCATTTT
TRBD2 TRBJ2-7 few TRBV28 CASSGSGRSREQYF TGTGCCAGCAGTGGTAGCGGGAGAAGCCGAGAGCAGTACTTC
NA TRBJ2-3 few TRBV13 CASSLRSSMDTQYF TGTGCCAGCAGCTTAAGATCAAGCATGGATACGCAGTATTTT
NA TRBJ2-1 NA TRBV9 CASSVALASGNEQFF TGTGCCAGCAGCGTAGCTCTAGCTTCGGGCAATGAGCAGTTCTTC
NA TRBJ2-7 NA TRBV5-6 CASSLLGSHLGYEQYF TGTGCCAGCAGCTTGTTAGGGAGCCACTTGGGCTACGAGCAGTACTTC
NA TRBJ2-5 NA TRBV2 CASSGQGGEETQYF TGTGCCAGCAGTGGACAGGGAGGAGAAGAGACCCAGTACTTC
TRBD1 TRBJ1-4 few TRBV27 CASSGQATNEKLFF TGTGCCAGCTCCGGACAGGCAACTAATGAAAAACTGTTTTTT
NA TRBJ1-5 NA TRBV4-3 CVSSQEPGHGSNQPQHF TGCGTCAGCAGCCAAGAACCGGGACATGGAAGCAATCAGCCCCAGCATTTT
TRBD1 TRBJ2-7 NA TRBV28 CASRRLGTEHYEQYF TGTGCCAGCAGACGACTTGGGACAGAGCACTACGAGCAGTACTTC
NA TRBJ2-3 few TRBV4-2 CASSQEVGGGTDTQYF TGTGCCAGCAGCCAAGAAGTCGGAGGAGGGACTGATACGCAGTATTTT
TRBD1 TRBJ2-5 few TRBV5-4 CASSGGTGKETQYF TGTGCCAGCAGCGGCGGGACAGGGAAGGAGACCCAGTACTTC
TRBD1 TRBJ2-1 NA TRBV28 CASSQPGQRRNEQFF TGTGCCAGCAGTCAACCGGGACAGCGGCGTAATGAGCAGTTCTTC
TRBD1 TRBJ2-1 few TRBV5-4 CASRLDRGSYNEQFF TGTGCCAGCAGACTCGACAGGGGGTCCTACAATGAGCAGTTCTTC
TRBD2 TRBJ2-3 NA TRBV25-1 CASSPHSGSTDTQYF TGTGCCAGCAGCCCACATAGCGGGAGCACAGATACGCAGTATTTT
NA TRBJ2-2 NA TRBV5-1 CASSPQGPRPNTGELFF TGCGCCAGCAGCCCGCAGGGGCCTCGACCTAACACCGGGGAGCTGTTTTTT
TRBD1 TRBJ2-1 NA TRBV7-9 CASSGTGGSYNEQFF TGTGCCAGCAGCGGAACAGGGGGCTCCTACAATGAGCAGTTCTTC
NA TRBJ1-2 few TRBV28 CASSFRDYGYTF TGTGCCAGCAGTTTCCGGGACTATGGCTACACCTTC
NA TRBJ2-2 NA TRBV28 CASSSGPDSNTGELFF TGTGCCAGCAGTTCGGGTCCCGATTCGAACACCGGGGAGCTGTTTTTT
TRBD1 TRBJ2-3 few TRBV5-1 CASSLLQGAGTDTQYF TGCGCCAGCAGCTTGTTGCAGGGGGCAGGGACAGATACGCAGTATTTT
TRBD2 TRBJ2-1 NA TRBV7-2 CASSLVLAGGRFF TGTGCCAGCAGCTTAGTTCTAGCGGGAGGAAGATTCTTC
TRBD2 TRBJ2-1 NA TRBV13 CASSPRLAGGRDEQFF TGTGCCAGCAGCCCACGACTAGCGGGAGGTAGAGATGAGCAGTTCTTC
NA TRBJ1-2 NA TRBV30 CAWSPSASYGYTF TGTGCCTGGAGTCCGTCCGCGAGCTATGGCTACACCTTC
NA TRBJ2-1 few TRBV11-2 CASSPVRLSSYNEQFF TGTGCCAGCAGCCCTGTGCGTCTGAGCTCCTACAATGAGCAGTTCTTC
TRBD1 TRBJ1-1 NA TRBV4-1 CASSQADRANTEAFF TGCGCCAGCAGCCAAGCGGACAGGGCGAACACTGAAGCTTTCTTT